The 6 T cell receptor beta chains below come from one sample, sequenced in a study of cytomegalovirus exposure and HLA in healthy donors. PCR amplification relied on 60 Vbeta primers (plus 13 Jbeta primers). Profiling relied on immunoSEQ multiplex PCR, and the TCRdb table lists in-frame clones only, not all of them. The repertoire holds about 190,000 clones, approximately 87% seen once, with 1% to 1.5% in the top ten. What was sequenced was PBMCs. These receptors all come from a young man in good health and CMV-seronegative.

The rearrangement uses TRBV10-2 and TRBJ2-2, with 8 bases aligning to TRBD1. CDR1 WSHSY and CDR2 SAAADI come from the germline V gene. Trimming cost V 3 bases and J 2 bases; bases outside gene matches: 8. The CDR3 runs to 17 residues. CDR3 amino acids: CASSEGRGHTNTGELFF. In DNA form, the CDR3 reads TGCGCCAGCAGTGAAGGCAGGGGGCACACTAACACCGGGGAGCTGTTTTTT.

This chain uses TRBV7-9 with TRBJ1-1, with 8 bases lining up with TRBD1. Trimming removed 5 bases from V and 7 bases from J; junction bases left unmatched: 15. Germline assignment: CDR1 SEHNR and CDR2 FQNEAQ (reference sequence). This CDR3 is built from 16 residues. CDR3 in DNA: TGTGCCAGCAGCACCATAAACGGGACAGGAGCCCTTGAAGCTTTCTTT. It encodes CASSTINGTGALEAFF.

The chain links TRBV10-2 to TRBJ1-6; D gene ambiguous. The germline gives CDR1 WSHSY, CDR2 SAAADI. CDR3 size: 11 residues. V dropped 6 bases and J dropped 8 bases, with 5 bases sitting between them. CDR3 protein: CASSQDSPLHF. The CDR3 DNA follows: TGCGCCAGCAGCCAGGATTCACCCCTCCACTTT.

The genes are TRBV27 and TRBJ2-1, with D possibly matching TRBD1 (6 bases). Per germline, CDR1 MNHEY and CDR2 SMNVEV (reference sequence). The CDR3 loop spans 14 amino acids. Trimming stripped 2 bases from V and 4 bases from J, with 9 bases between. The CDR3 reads CASSLGTPYNEQFF. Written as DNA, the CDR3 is TGTGCCAGCAGTTTAGGGACACCTTACAATGAGCAGTTCTTC.

The CDR3 sequence is CASSPTGRPGNTIYF. The CDR3 DNA sequence: TGTGCCAGCTCACCCACAGGGCGTCCTGGAAACACCATATATTTT. V is TRBV18 and J is TRBJ1-3; tentative D call: TRBD1 (6 bases). This CDR3 spans 15 amino acids. Germline V lookup: CDR1 KGHSH, CDR2 LQKENI. The ends were cut back, 3 bases at V and 2 bases at J, with 11 bases in the middle. Supplemented by reference TRBV18 and TRBJ1-3, the full variable domain reads NAGVMQNPRHLVRRRGQEARLRCSPMKGHSHVYWYRQLPEEGLKFMVYLQKENIIDESGMPKERFSAEFPKEGPSILRIQQVVRGDSAAYFCASSPTGRPGNTIYFGEGSWLTVV.

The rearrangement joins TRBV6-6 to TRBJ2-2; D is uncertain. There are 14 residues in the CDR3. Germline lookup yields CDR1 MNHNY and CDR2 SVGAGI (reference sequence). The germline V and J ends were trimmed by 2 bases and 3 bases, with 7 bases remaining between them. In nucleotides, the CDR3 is TGTGCCAGCAGTTACGTTATCCACACCGGGGAGCTGTTTTTT. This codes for CASSYVIHTGELFF.